Below, 10 T cell receptor beta chains from the same sample are listed, as sequenced in a study of blood T cell repertoires in COVID-19. Repertoires were generated with immunoSEQ multiplex PCR, while TCRdb's copy carries only in-frame clones and drops some. The sample records around 200,000 clones, 85% to 90% being singletons. Sequencing was carried out using peripheral blood. The source is a man between 18 and 29 years old with active or convalescent COVID-19.

The CDR3 loop reads CASSSRSTSGRPTQYF. The CDR3 DNA follows: TGTGCCAGCAGCTCTAGATCGACTAGCGGGAGACCGACCCAGTACTTC. V usage is TRBV14 and J usage is TRBJ2-5; 12 bases are a match to TRBD2. The ends lost 5 bases at V and 7 bases at J; junction bases unmatched: 11. Germline V gene lookup returns CDR1 SGHDN and CDR2 FVKESK. CDR3 length: 16 residues.

This clone was counted only a few times. The CDR3 DNA sequence: TGTGCCAGCAGCACAGATCGGACGGGGGGAAACACCATATATTTT. Residues: CASSTDRTGGNTIYF. This chain connects TRBV7-9 to TRBJ1-3; D is ambiguous. This CDR3 has 15 amino acids. Germline loops: CDR1 SEHNR, CDR2 FQNEAQ (reference sequence). Trimming removed 5 bases at V and 4 bases at J, with 15 bases between.

The V and J genes are TRBV29-1 and TRBJ1-2; TRBD1 aligns across 10 bases. The germline gives CDR1 SQVTM, CDR2 ANQGSEA. CDR3 length: 11 residues. V lost 7 bases to trimming and J lost 8 bases; unmatched junction nucleotides: 4. CDR3 loop: CSAGQGGGYTF. The CDR3 DNA reads as TGCAGCGCAGGACAGGGGGGCGGCTACACCTTC.

Remarks on this clone: The junction shows a germline mismatch at one end, possibly a read error. The chain couples TRBV19 to TRBJ1-2; TRBD1 is a possible D gene (5 bases). Germline V CDR1 and CDR2: LNHDA, SQIVND (reference sequence). The CDR3 consists of 12 residues. DNA for the CDR3: TGTGCCAGTAGAATAGACCCAGGGGGCTACACCTTC. Residues: CASRIDPGGYTF.

The chain joins TRBV12-5 to TRBJ1-1, with a weak D call TRBD1 (5 bases). Trimming removed 3 bases at V and 5 bases at J, with 22 bases between. Per the germline V gene, CDR1 is LGHNT and CDR2 is FRNRAP. The CDR3 has 17 residues. The CDR3 DNA sequence: TGTGCTAGTGGTTTTCCCCCCCTCTCCAGGGCGGCGACTGAAGCTTTCTTT. This translates into CASGFPPLSRAATEAFF.

This chain joins TRBV4-2 and TRBJ2-7; 10 positions match TRBD2. Germline-derived CDR1 and CDR2 are LGHNA and YNFKEQ. This CDR3 contains 15 residues. The trim removed 4 bases at V and 0 bases at J, leaving 3 bases unmatched. DNA for the CDR3: TGTGCCAGCAGCCCGACTAGCGGGTCCTCCTACGAGCAGTACTTC. This encodes CASSPTSGSSYEQYF.

The chain is built from TRBV24-1 and TRBJ2-1; 10 bases fit TRBD2. This CDR3 is built from 17 residues. Germline V CDR1 and CDR2: KGHDR, SFDVKD. J gave up 0 bases and V 2 bases, and 3 bases lay outside the gene matches. The CDR3 region is CATSDSSGRASYNEQFF. The DNA for the CDR3 is TGTGCCACCAGTGATTCCAGCGGGAGGGCCTCCTACAATGAGCAGTTCTTC.

The chain couples TRBV5-1 to TRBJ2-2; TRBD2 matches at 8 bases. The ends lost 6 bases at V and 2 bases at J; junction bases unmatched: 6. CDR3 size: 15 residues. Germline V gene data show CDR1 as SGHRS and CDR2 as YFSETQ. As DNA, the CDR3 is TGCGCCAGCACCGGGGGGGCTAGCAACACCGGGGAGCTGTTTTTT. This translates into CASTGGASNTGELFF.

The chain is built from TRBV7-8 and TRBJ2-7; 10 positions agree with TRBD2. CDR1 is SGHVS and CDR2 is FQNEAQ in the germline V gene. This CDR3 has 16 amino acids. V trimming: 1 base; J trimming: 2 bases; junction bases outside the gene matches: 5. The CDR3 is CASSLVPAGGPYEQYF. The DNA of the CDR3 is TGTGCCAGCAGCTTAGTCCCAGCGGGGGGGCCCTACGAGCAGTACTTC.

This clone was recorded only once. The chain combines TRBV10-3 with TRBJ1-1; the D gene is possibly TRBD1 (5 bases). The CDR3 consists of 13 residues. Trimming took 4 bases from V and 3 from J, leaving 9 bases between them. Germline assignment: CDR1 ENHRY and CDR2 SYGVKD. The CDR3 DNA reads TGTGCCATCAGTGCTGAAGGGGACACTGAAGCTTTCTTT. Residues: CAISAEGDTEAFF.